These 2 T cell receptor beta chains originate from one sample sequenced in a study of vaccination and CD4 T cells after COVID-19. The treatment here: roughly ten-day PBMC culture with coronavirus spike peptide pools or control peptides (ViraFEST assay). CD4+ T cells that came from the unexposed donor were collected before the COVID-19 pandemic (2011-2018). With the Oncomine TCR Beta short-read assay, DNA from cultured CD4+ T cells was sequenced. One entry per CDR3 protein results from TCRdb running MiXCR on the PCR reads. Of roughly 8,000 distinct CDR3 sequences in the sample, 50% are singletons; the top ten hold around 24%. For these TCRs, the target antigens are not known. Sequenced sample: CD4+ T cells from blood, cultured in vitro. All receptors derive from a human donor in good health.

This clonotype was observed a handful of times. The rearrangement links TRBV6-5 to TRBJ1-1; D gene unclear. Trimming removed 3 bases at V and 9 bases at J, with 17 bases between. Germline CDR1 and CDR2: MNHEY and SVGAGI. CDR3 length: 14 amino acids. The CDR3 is CASSYRAGESKAFF. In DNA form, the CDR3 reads TGTGCCAGCAGTTATCGGGCAGGAGAATCTAAAGCTTTCTTT.

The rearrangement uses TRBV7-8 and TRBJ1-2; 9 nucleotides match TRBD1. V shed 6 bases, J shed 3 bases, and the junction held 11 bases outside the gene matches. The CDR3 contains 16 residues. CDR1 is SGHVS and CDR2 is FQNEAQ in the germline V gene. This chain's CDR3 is CASSYRGRNLDYGYTF. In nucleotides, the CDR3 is TGTGCCAGCAGTTACAGGGGGCGGAACCTTGACTATGGCTACACCTTC.